This T cell receptor (beta chain) was identified in a study of blood T cell repertoires in COVID-19. Looking at the study overall: Acute and convalescent COVID-19 specimens originated in the United States, Italy and Spain. Sources were T cells, B-cell-depleted T cells, or PBMCs; the material itself was cDNA or gDNA.

Authors' data handling: Using reference gene primer amplification, nucleated cell counts were estimated. Produced via immunoSEQ multiplex PCR; TCRdb's table is partial and in-frame only. V and J calls and clone size are as listed in that table; D and trimming were resolved from the DNA. The sample records some 80,000 clones, 78% being singletons. Germline CDR1 reads SGHDN; CDR2 reads FVKESK. With 4 bases removed from V and 7 bases from J, the gap between germline ends came to 10 bases. The CDR3 runs to 13 residues. The sequencing input was peripheral blood. This clonotype originated in a man aged 55 to 70 with COVID-19, enrolled during active disease. The genes are TRBV14 and TRBJ1-4; tentatively, D is TRBD1 (5 bases). The chain's CDR3 is CASSRGYGEKLFF. The DNA of the CDR3 is TGTGCCAGCAGCCGGGGCTACGGTGAAAAACTGTTTTTT.